The rows below give T cell receptor beta chains drawn from one sample of a study of shared T cell receptors in the human thymus. Assay: immunoSEQ multiplex PCR; the TCRdb copy retains only in-frame clones and omits some. The table lists some 760,000 clones, approximately 83% of them singletons, with about 0.0098% in the top ten. These data were also reused for a study on human thymus T cells.

Sequencing was carried out using thymocytes. These receptors all come from a girl under three years old with a congenital heart defect. Each CDR3 is given with its conserved first and last residue. D genes are given only for firm matches. Clone size is stated in some rows and not others, as once, few, many or a class when expanded.

d_gene	v_gene	j_gene	abundance	CDR3nt	CDR3aa
TRBD2	TRBV4-1	TRBJ2-3	few	TGCGCCAGCAGCCAACTCGGGCGGGGGGATACAGATACGCAGTATTTT	CASSQLGRGDTDTQYF
.	TRBV27	TRBJ2-5	few	TGTGCCAGCACCGAAAGAAGGGGGGGGCAAGAGACCCAGTACTTC	CASTERRGGQETQYF
.	TRBV27	TRBJ1-2	.	TGTGCCAGCAGTCGGGGGACCCTACTGAATGGCTACACCTTC	CASSRGTLLNGYTF
.	TRBV25-1	TRBJ2-3	.	TGTGCCAGCAAAGGGGGGGCCACAGATACGCAGTATTTT	CASKGGATDTQYF
.	TRBV15	TRBJ2-6	.	TGTGCCACCAGCTCCCGGTTTAGGGGCTGGTTTGGGGCCAACGTCCTGACTTTC	CATSSRFRGWFGANVLTF
TRBD1	TRBV15	TRBJ1-3	.	TGTGCCACCAGCAGTTCAACCGGGACAGCGTTCAAGGGAAACACCATATATTTT	CATSSSTGTAFKGNTIYF
TRBD1	TRBV15	TRBJ1-6	.	TGTGCCACCAGCAGACCGAATGACAGGGGCGTGCACTTT	CATSRPNDRGVHF
TRBD2	TRBV28	TRBJ2-5	.	TGTGCCAGCAGTTTTTATCGGACTAGCGGGGGACTACAAGAGACCCAGTACTTC	CASSFYRTSGGLQETQYF
TRBD1	TRBV6-1	TRBJ1-6	.	TGTGCCAGCAGTGCCCGAGCTAATACGGGACAGCCACTAAATTCACCCCTCCACTTT	CASSARANTGQPLNSPLHF
.	TRBV5-1	TRBJ2-3	.	TGCGCCAGCAGCTTGGGGGCACATTCGTCTAGCACAGATACGCAGTATTTT	CASSLGAHSSSTDTQYF
TRBD2	TRBV5-4	TRBJ2-2	.	TGTGCCAGCAGCTTGTTCCCCTCTAGCGGGGGGTACACCGGGGAGCTGTTTTTT	CASSLFPSSGGYTGELFF
.	TRBV6-1	TRBJ2-7	.	TGTGCCAGCAGTGAAGGCGAGTCCGAGCAGTACTTC	CASSEGESEQYF
.	TRBV5-1	TRBJ2-3	.	TGCGCCAGCAGCGTCGACAGGGGAGGGACAGATACGCAGTATTTT	CASSVDRGGTDTQYF
.	TRBV6-1	TRBJ1-6	.	TGTGCCAGCATTATCCCCCCTTCACCCCTCCACTTT	CASIIPPSPLHF